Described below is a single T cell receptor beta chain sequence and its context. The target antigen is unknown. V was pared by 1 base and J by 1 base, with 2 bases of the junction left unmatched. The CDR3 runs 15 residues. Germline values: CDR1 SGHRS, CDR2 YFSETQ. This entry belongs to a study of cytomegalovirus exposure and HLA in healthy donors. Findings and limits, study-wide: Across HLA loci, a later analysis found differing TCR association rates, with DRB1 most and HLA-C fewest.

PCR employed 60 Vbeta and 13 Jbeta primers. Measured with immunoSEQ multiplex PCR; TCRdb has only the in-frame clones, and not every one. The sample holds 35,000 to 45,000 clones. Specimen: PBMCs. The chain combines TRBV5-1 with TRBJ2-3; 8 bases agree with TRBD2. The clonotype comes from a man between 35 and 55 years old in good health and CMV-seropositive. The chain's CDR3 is CASSLIGGGTDTQYF. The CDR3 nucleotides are TGCGCCAGCAGCTTGATCGGGGGGGGCACAGATACGCAGTATTTT.